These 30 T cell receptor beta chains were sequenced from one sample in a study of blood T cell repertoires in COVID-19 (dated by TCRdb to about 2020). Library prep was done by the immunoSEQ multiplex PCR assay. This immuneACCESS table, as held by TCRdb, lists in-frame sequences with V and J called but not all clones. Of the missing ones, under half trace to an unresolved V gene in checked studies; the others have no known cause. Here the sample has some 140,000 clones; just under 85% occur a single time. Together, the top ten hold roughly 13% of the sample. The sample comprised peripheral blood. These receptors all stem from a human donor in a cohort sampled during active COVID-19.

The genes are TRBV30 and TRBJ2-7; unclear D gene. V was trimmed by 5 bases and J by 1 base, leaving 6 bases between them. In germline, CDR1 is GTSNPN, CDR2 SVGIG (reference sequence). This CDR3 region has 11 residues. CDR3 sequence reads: CAWGRSYEQYF. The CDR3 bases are TGTGCCTGGGGACGTTCCTACGAGCAGTACTTC.

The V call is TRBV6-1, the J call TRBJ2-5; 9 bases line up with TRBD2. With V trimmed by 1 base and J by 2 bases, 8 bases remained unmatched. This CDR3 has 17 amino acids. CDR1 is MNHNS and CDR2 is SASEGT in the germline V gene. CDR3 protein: CASSEELSGGNQETQYF. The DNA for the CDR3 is TGTGCCAGCAGTGAAGAGTTGAGCGGGGGGAATCAAGAGACCCAGTACTTC.

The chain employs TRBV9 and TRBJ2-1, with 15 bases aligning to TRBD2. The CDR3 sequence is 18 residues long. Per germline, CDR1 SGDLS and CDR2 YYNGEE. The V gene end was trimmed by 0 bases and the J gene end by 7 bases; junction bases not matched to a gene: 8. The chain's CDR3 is CASSVAGLAGGPGNEQFF. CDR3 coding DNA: TGTGCCAGCAGCGTAGCCGGACTAGCGGGGGGGCCTGGTAATGAGCAGTTCTTC.

The CDR3 nucleotides are TGTGCCAGCAGCTTGTCGGGAAGGGTCACCGGGGAGCAGTTCTTC. Its protein product is CASSLSGRVTGEQFF. The V gene is TRBV5-6, the J gene TRBJ2-1; D perhaps matches TRBD2 (5 bases). V was pared by 1 base and J by 10 bases, with 18 bases between. This CDR3 comprises 15 residues. CDR1 SGHDT and CDR2 YYEEEE come from the germline V gene.

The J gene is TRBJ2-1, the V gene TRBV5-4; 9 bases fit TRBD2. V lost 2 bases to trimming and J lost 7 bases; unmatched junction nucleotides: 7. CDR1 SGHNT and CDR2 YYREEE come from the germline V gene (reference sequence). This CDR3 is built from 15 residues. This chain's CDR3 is CASSLPGLAVNEQFF. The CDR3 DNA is TGTGCCAGCAGCTTACCGGGACTAGCCGTAAATGAGCAGTTCTTC.

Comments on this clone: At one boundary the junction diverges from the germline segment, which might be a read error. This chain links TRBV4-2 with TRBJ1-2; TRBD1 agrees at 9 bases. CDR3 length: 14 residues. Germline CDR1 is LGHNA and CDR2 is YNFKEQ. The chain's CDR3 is CASSKEAGTGGYTF. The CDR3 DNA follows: TGTGCCAGCAGCAAAGAAGCAGGGACAGGGGGCTACACCTTC.

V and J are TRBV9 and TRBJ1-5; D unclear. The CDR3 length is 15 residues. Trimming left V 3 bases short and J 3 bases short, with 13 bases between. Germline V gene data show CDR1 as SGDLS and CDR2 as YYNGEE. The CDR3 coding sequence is TGTGCCAGCAGCGCCGGAGGGAATGACAATCAGCCCCAGCATTTT. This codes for CASSAGGNDNQPQHF. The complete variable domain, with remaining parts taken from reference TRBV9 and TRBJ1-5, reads DSGVTQTPKHLITATGQRVTLRCSPRSGDLSVYWYQQSLDQGLQFLIQYYNGEERAKGNILERFSAQQFPDLHSELNLSSLELGDSALYFCASSAGGNDNQPQHFGDGTRLSIL.

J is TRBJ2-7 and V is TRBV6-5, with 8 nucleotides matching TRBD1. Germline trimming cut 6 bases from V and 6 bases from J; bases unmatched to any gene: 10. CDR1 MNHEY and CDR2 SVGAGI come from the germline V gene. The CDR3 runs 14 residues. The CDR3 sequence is CASSVDRVPPEQYF. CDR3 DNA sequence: TGTGCCAGCAGCGTGGACAGGGTTCCACCCGAGCAGTACTTC.

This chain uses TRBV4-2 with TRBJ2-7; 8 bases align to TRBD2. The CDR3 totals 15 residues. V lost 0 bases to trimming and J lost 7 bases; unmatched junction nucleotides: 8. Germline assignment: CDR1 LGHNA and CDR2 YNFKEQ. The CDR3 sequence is CASSQESGGVGEQYF. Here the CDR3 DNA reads TGTGCCAGCAGCCAAGAATCCGGGGGGGTTGGGGAGCAGTACTTC.

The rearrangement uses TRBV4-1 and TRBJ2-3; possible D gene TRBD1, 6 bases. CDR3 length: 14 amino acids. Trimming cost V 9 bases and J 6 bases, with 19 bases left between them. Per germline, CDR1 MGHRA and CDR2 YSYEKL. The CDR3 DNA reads TGCGCCAGTCGGCTGGCAGGGGTCCGGGATACGCAGTATTTT. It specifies CASRLAGVRDTQYF.

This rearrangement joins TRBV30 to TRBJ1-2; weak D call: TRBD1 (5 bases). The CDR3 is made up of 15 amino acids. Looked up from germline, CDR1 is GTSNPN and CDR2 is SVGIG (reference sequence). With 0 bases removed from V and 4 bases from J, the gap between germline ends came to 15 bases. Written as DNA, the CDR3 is TGTGCCTGGAGTGTACTACGGGGGAATCGCTATGGCTACACCTTC. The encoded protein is CAWSVLRGNRYGYTF.

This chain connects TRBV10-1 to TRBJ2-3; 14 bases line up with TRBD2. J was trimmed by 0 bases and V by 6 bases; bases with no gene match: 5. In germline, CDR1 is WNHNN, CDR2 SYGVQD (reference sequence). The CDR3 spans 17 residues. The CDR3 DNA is TGCGCCAGCAGCGGGACTAGCGGGGGTGCTAGCACAGATACGCAGTATTTT. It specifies CASSGTSGGASTDTQYF.

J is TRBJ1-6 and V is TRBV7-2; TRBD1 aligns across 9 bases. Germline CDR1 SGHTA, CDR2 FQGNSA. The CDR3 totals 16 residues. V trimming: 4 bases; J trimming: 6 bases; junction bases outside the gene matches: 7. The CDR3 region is CASSYWGQGSNSPLHF. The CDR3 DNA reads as TGTGCCAGCAGCTATTGGGGACAGGGCTCTAATTCACCCCTCCACTTT.

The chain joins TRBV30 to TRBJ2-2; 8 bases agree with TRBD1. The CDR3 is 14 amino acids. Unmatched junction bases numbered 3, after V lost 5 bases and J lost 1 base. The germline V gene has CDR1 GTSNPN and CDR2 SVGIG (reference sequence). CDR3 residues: CAWWDRLNTGELFF. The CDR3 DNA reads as TGTGCCTGGTGGGACAGGTTGAACACCGGGGAGCTGTTTTTT.

CDR3 residues: CAISRQGTTDTQYF. The CDR3 DNA sequence: TGTGCCATCAGCAGACAGGGAACCACAGATACGCAGTATTTT. This chain uses TRBV10-3 with TRBJ2-3; 7 bases are shared with TRBD1. The CDR3 loop spans 14 amino acids. V shed 6 bases and J 2 bases; nucleotides not matched to a gene: 5. CDR1 and CDR2 from the germline V gene are ENHRY and SYGVKD.

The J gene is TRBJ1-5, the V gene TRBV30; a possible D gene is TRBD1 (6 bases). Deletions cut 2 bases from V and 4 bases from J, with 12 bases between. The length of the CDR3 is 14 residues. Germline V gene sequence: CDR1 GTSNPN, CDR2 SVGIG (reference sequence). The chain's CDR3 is CAWSRGSTNQPQHF. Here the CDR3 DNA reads TGTGCCTGGAGTAGGGGGTCAACAAATCAGCCCCAGCATTTT. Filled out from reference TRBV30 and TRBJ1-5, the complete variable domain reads SQTIHQWPATLVQPVGSPLSLECTVEGTSNPNLYWYRQAAGRGLQLLFYSVGIGQISSEVPQNLSASRPQDRQFILSSKKLLLSDSGFYLCAWSRGSTNQPQHFGDGTRLSIL.

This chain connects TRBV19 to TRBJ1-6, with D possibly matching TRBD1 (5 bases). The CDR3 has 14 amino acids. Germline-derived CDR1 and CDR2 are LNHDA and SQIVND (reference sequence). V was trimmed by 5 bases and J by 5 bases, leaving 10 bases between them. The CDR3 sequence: CASSPRQNNSPLHF. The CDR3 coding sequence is TGTGCCAGTAGTCCGCGACAGAATAATTCACCCCTCCACTTT.

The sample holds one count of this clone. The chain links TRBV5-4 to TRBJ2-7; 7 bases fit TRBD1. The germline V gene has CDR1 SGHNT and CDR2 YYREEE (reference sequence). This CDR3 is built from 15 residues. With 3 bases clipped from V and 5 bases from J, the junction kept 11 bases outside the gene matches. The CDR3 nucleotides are TGTGCCAGCAGCTCGGGTCAGGGGGTTGGGAACGAGCAGTACTTC. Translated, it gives CASSSGQGVGNEQYF.

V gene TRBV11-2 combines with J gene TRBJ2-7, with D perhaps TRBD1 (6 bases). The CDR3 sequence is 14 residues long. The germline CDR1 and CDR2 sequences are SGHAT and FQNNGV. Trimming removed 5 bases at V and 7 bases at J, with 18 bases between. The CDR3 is CASSTIQGWGEQYF. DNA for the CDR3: TGTGCCAGCAGCACCATACAGGGTTGGGGGGAGCAGTACTTC.

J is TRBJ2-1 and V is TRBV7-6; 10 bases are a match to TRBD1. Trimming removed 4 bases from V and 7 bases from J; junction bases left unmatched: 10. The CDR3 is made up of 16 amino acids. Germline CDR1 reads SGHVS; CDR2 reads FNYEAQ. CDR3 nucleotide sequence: TGTGCCAGCAGCTCCACGGGACAGGGGAAACTTAATGAGCAGTTCTTC. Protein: CASSSTGQGKLNEQFF.

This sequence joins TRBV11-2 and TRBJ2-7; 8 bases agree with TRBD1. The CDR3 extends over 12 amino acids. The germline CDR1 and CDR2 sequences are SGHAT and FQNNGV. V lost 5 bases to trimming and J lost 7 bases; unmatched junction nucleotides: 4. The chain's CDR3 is CASSLRGQEQYF. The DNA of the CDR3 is TGTGCCAGCAGCCTCAGGGGGCAAGAGCAGTACTTC.

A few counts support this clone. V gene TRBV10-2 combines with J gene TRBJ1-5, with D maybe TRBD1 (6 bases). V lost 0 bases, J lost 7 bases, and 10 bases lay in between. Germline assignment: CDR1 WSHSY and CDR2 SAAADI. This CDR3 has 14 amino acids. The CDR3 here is CASSESSGAQPQHF. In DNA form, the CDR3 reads TGCGCCAGCAGTGAGTCATCAGGGGCCCAGCCCCAGCATTTT.

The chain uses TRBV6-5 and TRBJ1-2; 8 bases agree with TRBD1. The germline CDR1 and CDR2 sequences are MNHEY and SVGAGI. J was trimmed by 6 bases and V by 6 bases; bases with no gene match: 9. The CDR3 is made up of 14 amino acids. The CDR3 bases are TGTGCCAGCAGCCGACAGACAGGGGTCCATGGCTACACCTTC. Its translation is CASSRQTGVHGYTF.

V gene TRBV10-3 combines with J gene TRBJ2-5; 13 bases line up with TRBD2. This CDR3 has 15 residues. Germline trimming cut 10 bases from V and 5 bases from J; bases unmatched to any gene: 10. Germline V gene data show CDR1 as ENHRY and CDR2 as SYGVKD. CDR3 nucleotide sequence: TGTGCCACCACTAGCGGGGGGGCTGCGGTGGAGACCCAGTACTTC. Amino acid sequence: CATTSGGAAVETQYF.

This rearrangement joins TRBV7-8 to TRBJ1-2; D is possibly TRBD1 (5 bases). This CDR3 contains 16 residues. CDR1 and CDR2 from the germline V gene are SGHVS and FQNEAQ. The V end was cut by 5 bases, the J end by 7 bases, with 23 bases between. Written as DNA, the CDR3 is TGTGCCAGCAGCACATCTTCCGGGACGGGAGGTTTTGGCTACACCTTC. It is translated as CASSTSSGTGGFGYTF.

CDR3 in DNA: TGTGCCAGCAGTGAAATTGGAAAACAGGGGGCGCGGGGCTATGGCTACACCTTC. Protein sequence: CASSEIGKQGARGYGYTF. The rearrangement links TRBV25-1 to TRBJ1-2; 9 bases map to TRBD1. This CDR3 comprises 18 residues. Trimming cost V 2 bases and J 4 bases; bases outside gene matches: 14. Germline V gene sequence: CDR1 MGHDK, CDR2 SYGVNS.

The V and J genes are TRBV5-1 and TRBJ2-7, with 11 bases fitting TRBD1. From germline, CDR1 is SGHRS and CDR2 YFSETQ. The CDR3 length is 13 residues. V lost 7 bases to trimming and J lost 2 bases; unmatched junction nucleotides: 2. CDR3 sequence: CASGQGAAYEQYF. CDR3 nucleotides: TGCGCCAGCGGACAGGGGGCCGCCTACGAGCAGTACTTC.

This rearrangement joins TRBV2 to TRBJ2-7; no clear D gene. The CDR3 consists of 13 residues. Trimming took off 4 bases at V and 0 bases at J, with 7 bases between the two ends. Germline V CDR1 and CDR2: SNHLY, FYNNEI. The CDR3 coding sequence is TGTGCCAGCAGTGGCCAGGCCTCCTACGAGCAGTACTTC. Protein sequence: CASSGQASYEQYF.

CDR3 residues: CASSGTVETQYF. DNA for the CDR3: TGTGCCAGCTCAGGGACAGTGGAGACCCAGTACTTC. This chain joins TRBV12-3 or TRBV12-4 and TRBJ2-5; 7 nucleotides agree with TRBD1. J lost 5 bases, V lost 8 bases, and 5 bases had no gene match. This CDR3 spans 12 amino acids.

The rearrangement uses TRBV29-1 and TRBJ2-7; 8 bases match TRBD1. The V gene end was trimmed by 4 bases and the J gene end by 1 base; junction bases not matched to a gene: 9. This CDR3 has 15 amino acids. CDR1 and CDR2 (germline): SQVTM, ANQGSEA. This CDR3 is CSVAAPGGWSYEQYF. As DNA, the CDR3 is TGCAGCGTTGCGGCTCCAGGGGGCTGGTCCTACGAGCAGTACTTC.